Following are 8 T cell receptor beta chains from one sample sequenced in a study of identical twins. TCRdb re-analysed the 5' RACE reads in MiXCR, keeping a single row per CDR3 protein. This sample has around 960,000 distinct CDR3 sequences, with over 9% found just once. In addition, the sample was reused for a study of yellow fever vaccine responses in identical twins.

Specimen: PBMCs. All receptors come from a woman younger than 30 in good health.

This clonotype occurred a few times. The V call is TRBV7-9, the J call TRBJ1-3; D unclear. CDR3 length: 13 residues. With 4 bases removed from V and 3 bases from J, the gap between germline ends came to 7 bases. Germline V gives CDR1 SEHNR, CDR2 FQNEAQ (reference sequence). This chain's CDR3 is CASSSFRGNTIYF. The CDR3 DNA reads as TGTGCCAGCAGCTCCTTCCGTGGAAACACCATATATTTT.

Here the CDR3 DNA reads TGCGCCAGCAGCTTGGACGCAGGACGTGACATTCAGTACTTC. It specifies CASSLDAGRDIQYF. V is TRBV5-1 and J is TRBJ2-4; D is undetermined. This CDR3 spans 14 amino acids. Between the trimmed V and J ends, which lost 0 bases and 8 bases, there was a span of 12 bases. Germline assignment: CDR1 SGHRS and CDR2 YFSETQ.

The gene calls are TRBV18 and TRBJ2-5; D not certain. The CDR3 loop spans 12 amino acids. V was pared by 5 bases and J by 5 bases, with 9 bases between. Germline CDR1 reads KGHSH; CDR2 reads LQKENI. CDR3: CASSSSVETQYF. CDR3 DNA sequence: TGTGCCAGCTCATCAAGCGTGGAGACCCAGTACTTC.

This clonotype has more than one count but fewer than ten. V gene TRBV7-9 combines with J gene TRBJ1-2; no clear D gene. Trimming left V 2 bases short and J 4 bases short, with 8 bases between. This CDR3 is 13 amino acids long. Germline loops: CDR1 SEHNR, CDR2 FQNEAQ (reference sequence). CDR3 sequence: CASSLREIYGYTF. The CDR3 nucleotides read TGTGCCAGCAGCTTAAGGGAAATCTATGGCTACACCTTC. Full variable domain (missing parts from reference TRBV7-9 and TRBJ1-2): DTGVSQNPRHKITKRGQNVTFRCDPISEHNRLYWYRQTLGQGPEFLTYFQNEAQLEKSRLLSDRFSAERPKGSFSTLEIQRTEQGDSAMYLCASSLREIYGYTFGSGTRLTVV.

This rearrangement joins TRBV10-3 to TRBJ2-3; D unclear. Germline loops: CDR1 ENHRY, CDR2 SYGVKD. V lost 6 bases and J 0 bases, leaving 10 bases between the germline ends. CDR3 length: 14 amino acids. CDR3 nucleotide sequence: TGTGCCATCAGCAGGCCTGGCAGCACAGATACGCAGTATTTT. It translates to CAISRPGSTDTQYF.

The V gene is TRBV24-1, the J gene TRBJ2-5; D remains unclear. Germline CDR1 is KGHDR and CDR2 is SFDVKD. This CDR3 is 15 amino acids long. The V end lost 4 bases, the J end lost 5 bases, and 16 bases lay between the germline ends. The CDR3: CATSDSVEVEETQYF. As DNA, the CDR3 is TGTGCCACCAGTGACTCCGTCGAGGTGGAGGAGACCCAGTACTTC.

The CDR3 loop is CASSLRASRADTQYF. In DNA, the CDR3 is TGTGCCAGCAGCTTAAGGGCCAGCAGGGCAGATACGCAGTATTTT. The chain uses TRBV11-2 and TRBJ2-3, with D perhaps matching TRBD1 (5 bases). V dropped 2 bases and J dropped 4 bases, with 13 bases sitting between them. From germline, CDR1 is SGHAT and CDR2 FQNNGV. CDR3 length: 15 amino acids.

This sequence joins TRBV7-9 and TRBJ2-3; 9 nucleotides line up with TRBD1. This CDR3 region has 15 residues. The germline CDR1 and CDR2 sequences are SEHNR and FQNEAQ (reference sequence). V trimming: 3 bases; J trimming: 2 bases; junction bases outside the gene matches: 3. Here the CDR3 DNA reads TGTGCCAGCAGCTTCCCACAGGGGGCCACAGATACGCAGTATTTT. It codes for CASSFPQGATDTQYF.